This TCR beta chain appears in the sequencing data of a study of blood T cell repertoires in COVID-19 (dated by TCRdb to the early 2020s). For context, the study as a whole: Samples covering the acute and convalescent phases of COVID-19 were provided by collaborators in the United States, Italy and Spain. The prospective study material was composed of cDNA or gDNA derived from T cells, B-cell-depleted T cells, or PBMCs. Subjects who had been exposed to COVID-19, were actively infected with it, or had recovered from it provided the deeply sampled blood TCRbeta repertoires that made up the dataset. The repertoires were released in a freely available public database intended as a resource for research on the immune response to SARS-CoV-2. The samples were drawn from the first 160 participants of the ongoing ImmuneRACE study and from 1,254 subjects provided by 6 global collaborators. Nearly every sample came with metadata listing a de-identified subject ID, COVID-19 status, age in years and sex. Where available, HLA class I and class II types were taken from metadata supplied by the sample provider and were not determined by assay-based typing. Study-wide findings and limitations: The quantity of clinical and demographic metadata differed by source and by participant and was supplied without curation.

TCRbeta CDR3 regions were amplified from genomic DNA using the immunoSEQ Assay, a bias-controlled multiplex PCR. The study's own analysis went as follows. The number of nucleated cells in each sample was estimated by amplification of reference gene primers within the assay. To quantify the absolute abundance of each unique TCRbeta CDR3 rearrangement, sequence reads were collapsed and filtered. For each sample, productive Simpson clonality was calculated as the square root of Simpson's diversity index over productive rearrangements. TCRdb mirrors the immuneACCESS table, restricted to in-frame sequences. Some clones are absent from its copies; in checked studies, under half trace to an unresolved V gene, and the reason for the others is unknown. V, J and clone size derive from that table, while D and trimming were established from the DNA sequence. A total of approximately 230,000 clones appear in this sample, approximately 83% of them only once. The ten largest clones take up 8.9% of the sample.

In regard to this clone: There is no known antigen for this receptor. Base qualities were left out, and no much larger clone turns up one base away.

From the cysteine through the phenylalanine, the CDR3 covers 15 amino acids. The DNA shown is the 45-base CDR3, in frame from base 1. Whole blood was collected in K2EDTA tubes by collaborating institutions according to the institutions' own protocols. For TCRbeta analysis, collaborator samples were shipped as frozen whole blood, as isolated PBMCs, or as DNA extracted from either sample type. In this chain, TRBV21-1 is recombined with TRBJ1-2; the table names TRBD1, a call not compared with the DNA. TRBV21-1 is a recognized pseudogene. The origin of this receptor is an elderly man with acute or convalescent COVID-19. Sequenced: peripheral blood. The CDR3 loop reads CVSILRSYRGWGYTF. Read as DNA, the sequence is TGTGTCAGCATTCTTAGGTCCTACAGGGGCTGGGGCTACACCTTC.